The present T cell receptor (beta chain) was sequenced within a study of T cell clones after liver transplantation. Sequencing was performed with immunoSEQ multiplex PCR; in TCRdb, only in-frame clones are kept and a portion is missing. The table lists about 53,000 clones, approximately 84% of them singletons. In the case of this clone: This CDR3 is also generated by other DNA sequences in the sample.

CDR3 length equals 12 residues. Germline CDR1 and CDR2: SNHLY and FYNNEI. Deletions cut 7 bases from V and 4 bases from J, with 8 bases between. The specimen comprised CD4+ T cells from blood, sampled before liver transplant. This chain links TRBV2 with TRBJ1-5; D might be TRBD1 (5 bases). The TCR originated in a human donor who received a liver transplant. CDR3 in amino acids: CASNRGNQPQHF. CDR3 bases: TGTGCCAGCAATCGGGGGAATCAGCCCCAGCATTTT. Filled out from reference TRBV2 and TRBJ1-5, the complete variable domain reads EPEVTQTPSHQVTQMGQEVILRCVPISNHLYFYWYRQILGQKVEFLVSFYNNEISEKSEIFDDQFSVERPDGSNFTLKIRSTKLEDSAMYFCASNRGNQPQHFGDGTRLSIL.